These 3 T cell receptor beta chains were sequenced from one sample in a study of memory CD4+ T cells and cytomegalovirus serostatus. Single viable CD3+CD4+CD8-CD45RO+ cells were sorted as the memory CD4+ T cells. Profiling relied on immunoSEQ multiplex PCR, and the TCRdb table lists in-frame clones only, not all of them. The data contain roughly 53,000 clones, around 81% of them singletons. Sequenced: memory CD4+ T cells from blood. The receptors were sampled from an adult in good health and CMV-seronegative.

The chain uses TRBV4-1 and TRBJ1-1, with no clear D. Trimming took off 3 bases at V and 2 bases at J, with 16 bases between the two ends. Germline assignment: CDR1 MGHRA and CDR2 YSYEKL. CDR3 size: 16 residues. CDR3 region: CASSQEGVLINTEAFF. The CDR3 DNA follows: TGCGCCAGCAGCCAGGAGGGAGTCCTCATTAACACTGAAGCTTTCTTT.

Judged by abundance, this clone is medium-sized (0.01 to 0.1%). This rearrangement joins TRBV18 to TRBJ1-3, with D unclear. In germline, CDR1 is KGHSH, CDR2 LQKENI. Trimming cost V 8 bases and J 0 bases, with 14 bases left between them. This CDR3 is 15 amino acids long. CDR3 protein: CASTFLGLSGNTIYF. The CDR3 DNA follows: TGTGCCAGCACGTTCCTCGGCCTCTCTGGAAACACCATATATTTT. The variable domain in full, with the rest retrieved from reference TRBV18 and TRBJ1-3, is NAGVMQNPRHLVRRRGQEARLRCSPMKGHSHVYWYRQLPEEGLKFMVYLQKENIIDESGMPKERFSAEFPKEGPSILRIQQVVRGDSAAYFCASTFLGLSGNTIYFGEGSWLTVV.

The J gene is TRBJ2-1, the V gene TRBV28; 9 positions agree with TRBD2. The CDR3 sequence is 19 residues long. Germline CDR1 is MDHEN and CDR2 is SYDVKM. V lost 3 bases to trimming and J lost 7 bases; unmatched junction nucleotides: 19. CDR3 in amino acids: CASSLYPQIAGGLRNEQFF. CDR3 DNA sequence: TGTGCCAGCAGTTTGTACCCCCAGATTGCGGGGGGGCTGCGGAATGAGCAGTTCTTC.